The T cell receptor beta chain described here comes from a study of T cells in Graves' hyperthyroidism and ophthalmopathy. Each ophthalmopathy patient scored at least 3 on the Clinical Activity Score and at least 4 on NOSPECS grade, with duration under 3 months. The V gene's germline CDR1 is SEHNR and CDR2 FQNEAQ (reference sequence). This CDR3 is 12 amino acids long. Trimming removed 5 bases at V and 6 bases at J, with 10 bases between. Amplification of TCR beta CDR3 regions was performed using RNA transcripts as template. Initially, a first-round RT-PCR of the TCR CDR3 employed the HTBI primer set. TCRdb re-called the multiplex PCR reads with MiXCR, one entry per CDR3 protein. The profile shows 490,000 or so distinct CDR3 sequences, 15% to 20% of them singletons.

The rearrangement uses TRBV7-9 and TRBJ2-5; weak D call: TRBD2 (5 bases). This sequence originates from a man in his forties with Graves' ophthalmopathy. Sequencing was done on a sample of blood. Here the CDR3 reads CASSVGDQTQYF. The CDR3 DNA sequence: TGTGCCAGCAGCGTGGGAGATCAGACCCAGTACTTC.